Listed below are T cell receptor beta chains from one sample, sequenced in a study of T cell clones after liver transplantation. TCRdb keeps only in-frame clones here, not all; method: immunoSEQ multiplex PCR. In the table there are tens of thousands of clones, roughly 80% of which are singletons. Sequencing was performed on CD4+ T cells from blood, taken roughly 3.5 years after liver transplant. The receptor set was obtained from a human patient who received a liver transplant. Some T cells may be supplied by the graft donor. CDR3s include the opening cysteine and the closing phenylalanine or tryptophan. D genes are given only for firm matches. Not every row has a clone size; where given, it reads once, few, many or a size class.

CDR3nt: TGTGCCAGCAGTGAGGTCAGAAACACTGAAGCTTTCTTT
CDR3aa: CASSEVRNTEAFF
v_gene: TRBV6-1
d_gene: -
j_gene: TRBJ1-1
abundance: -

CDR3nt: TGTGCCAGCAGCGTAGGACTCGGGACAGGTTATGGCTACACCTTC
CDR3aa: CASSVGLGTGYGYTF
v_gene: TRBV9
d_gene: TRBD1
j_gene: TRBJ1-2
abundance: -

CDR3nt: TGTGCCATCAGCTCGGGGACTAGCGGGAGAGGCACAGATACGCAGTATTTT
CDR3aa: CAISSGTSGRGTDTQYF
v_gene: TRBV10-3
d_gene: TRBD2
j_gene: TRBJ2-3
abundance: -

CDR3nt: TGTGCCTGGAGTGACGGGACTGCTGACGAAAAACTGTTTTTT
CDR3aa: CAWSDGTADEKLFF
v_gene: TRBV30
d_gene: -
j_gene: TRBJ1-4
abundance: -

CDR3nt: TGTGCCAGCAGCCTCCCAGGGAGCACTGAAGCTTTCTTT
CDR3aa: CASSLPGSTEAFF
v_gene: TRBV6-6
d_gene: -
j_gene: TRBJ1-1
abundance: -

CDR3nt: TGTGCCAGCAGTACTACTGTGAACTATGGCTACACCTTC
CDR3aa: CASSTTVNYGYTF
v_gene: TRBV6-6
d_gene: -
j_gene: TRBJ1-2
abundance: -

CDR3nt: TGTGCTAGTCCCCTGAGCGGTGCCTACGAGCAGTACTTC
CDR3aa: CASPLSGAYEQYF
v_gene: TRBV12-5
d_gene: -
j_gene: TRBJ2-7
abundance: -

CDR3nt: TGTGCCAGCTCACCACGATGGGGGGTGACTGAAGCTTTCTTT
CDR3aa: CASSPRWGVTEAFF
v_gene: TRBV18
d_gene: -
j_gene: TRBJ1-1
abundance: -

CDR3nt: TGTGCCAGTACCTCCGGGGGGGCTCGGGCCAGCCATCGCTATGGCTACACCTTC
CDR3aa: CASTSGGARASHRYGYTF
v_gene: TRBV19
d_gene: -
j_gene: TRBJ1-2
abundance: -

CDR3nt: TGTGCCAGCAGTTACGAGGGGGCGAGCAATCAGCCCCAGCATTTT
CDR3aa: CASSYEGASNQPQHF
v_gene: TRBV6-6
d_gene: TRBD1
j_gene: TRBJ1-5
abundance: -

CDR3nt: TGTGCCAGCAGCTCCGCTAACAGGGGGCGCGCCAAAAACATTCAGTACTTC
CDR3aa: CASSSANRGRAKNIQYF
v_gene: TRBV7-2
d_gene: TRBD1
j_gene: TRBJ2-4
abundance: -

CDR3nt: TGTGCCAGCAGTGTTACAGGGGAGCTGAGGGAGTTCTTC
CDR3aa: CASSVTGELREFF
v_gene: TRBV27
d_gene: TRBD1
j_gene: TRBJ2-1
abundance: -

CDR3nt: TGCGCCAGCAGCTTGGAAGTCCCGGCAATGTATGGCTACACCTTC
CDR3aa: CASSLEVPAMYGYTF
v_gene: TRBV5-1
d_gene: -
j_gene: TRBJ1-2
abundance: -

CDR3nt: TGTGCCAGCAGCCTGAGGGTAGGGGTCTGGACTGAAGCTTTCTTT
CDR3aa: CASSLRVGVWTEAFF
v_gene: TRBV5-4
d_gene: -
j_gene: TRBJ1-1
abundance: once

CDR3nt: TGTGCCAGCAGCTTAGACCGGGATACGCAGTATTTT
CDR3aa: CASSLDRDTQYF
v_gene: TRBV7-2
d_gene: -
j_gene: TRBJ2-3
abundance: -

CDR3nt: TGTGCCAGCAGCTTCCGGGACAGGGCCTTTGCAACTAATGAAAAACTGTTTTTT
CDR3aa: CASSFRDRAFATNEKLFF
v_gene: TRBV13
d_gene: TRBD1
j_gene: TRBJ1-4
abundance: once

CDR3nt: TGTGCCAGCAGTTTCCGGGAGACGCCCCACAATGAGCAGTTCTTC
CDR3aa: CASSFRETPHNEQFF
v_gene: TRBV27
d_gene: -
j_gene: TRBJ2-1
abundance: -

CDR3nt: TGTGCCAGTAGTGGGGCGGCGGAGACCCAGTACTTC
CDR3aa: CASSGAAETQYF
v_gene: TRBV19
d_gene: -
j_gene: TRBJ2-5
abundance: -

CDR3nt: TGCGCCAGCAGCTTCAATACTGGTAAAACTGAAGCTTTCTTT
CDR3aa: CASSFNTGKTEAFF
v_gene: TRBV5-1
d_gene: -
j_gene: TRBJ1-1
abundance: -

CDR3nt: TGTGCCAGCAGTTTCACAGGGGTCATGAACACTGAAGCTTTCTTT
CDR3aa: CASSFTGVMNTEAFF
v_gene: TRBV7-8
d_gene: TRBD1
j_gene: TRBJ1-1
abundance: -

CDR3nt: TGTGCCAGCTCTCCGGGACAGGGGCCCTACGAGCAGTACTTC
CDR3aa: CASSPGQGPYEQYF
v_gene: TRBV2
d_gene: TRBD1
j_gene: TRBJ2-7
abundance: -

CDR3nt: TGTGCCAGCTCACCGACTAGCGGTCAAGAGACCCAGTACTTC
CDR3aa: CASSPTSGQETQYF
v_gene: TRBV18
d_gene: TRBD2
j_gene: TRBJ2-5
abundance: -

CDR3nt: TGCGCCAGCAGTGAGTCCGGCAGGGTGAAAGCACAGACCCAGTACTTC
CDR3aa: CASSESGRVKAQTQYF
v_gene: TRBV10-2
d_gene: -
j_gene: TRBJ2-5
abundance: -

CDR3nt: TGTGCCAGCAGCTTAGAGGGTTATGGCTACACCTTC
CDR3aa: CASSLEGYGYTF
v_gene: TRBV7-9
d_gene: -
j_gene: TRBJ1-2
abundance: -

CDR3nt: TGCAGCGTCATGGGGGTAGCGGCCTCCTACAATGAGCAGTTCTTC
CDR3aa: CSVMGVAASYNEQFF
v_gene: TRBV29-1
d_gene: -
j_gene: TRBJ2-1
abundance: -

CDR3nt: TGTGCCAGCAGCGTAGCTCCTAGCGGCTTCTACAATGAGCAGTTCTTC
CDR3aa: CASSVAPSGFYNEQFF
v_gene: TRBV9
d_gene: TRBD2
j_gene: TRBJ2-1
abundance: -

CDR3nt: TGTGCCAGCAGTACCCGGACAGCCTTGAACACTGAAGCTTTCTTT
CDR3aa: CASSTRTALNTEAFF
v_gene: TRBV27
d_gene: -
j_gene: TRBJ1-1
abundance: -

CDR3nt: TGCGCCAGCAGCTTGCAGGGACTAGCGGGAGGGCCAAGGGGAGAGACCCAGTACTTC
CDR3aa: CASSLQGLAGGPRGETQYF
v_gene: TRBV5-1
d_gene: TRBD2
j_gene: TRBJ2-5
abundance: few

CDR3nt: TGTGCCAGCAGCTCCCGACAGGGAGCCTACGAGCAGTACTTC
CDR3aa: CASSSRQGAYEQYF
v_gene: TRBV7-9
d_gene: TRBD1
j_gene: TRBJ2-7
abundance: once

CDR3nt: TGTGCCAGCGGACGGGGGGGCTCGGGCAATCAGCCCCAGCATTTT
CDR3aa: CASGRGGSGNQPQHF
v_gene: TRBV27
d_gene: -
j_gene: TRBJ1-5
abundance: -

CDR3nt: TGTGCCAGCAGCTTAATGGCTAGCGGCCAACGGGAGCAGTACTTC
CDR3aa: CASSLMASGQREQYF
v_gene: TRBV11-1
d_gene: TRBD2
j_gene: TRBJ2-7
abundance: -

CDR3nt: TGTGCCAGCAGTTACTACTCTAGCGGAAATGAGCAGTTCTTC
CDR3aa: CASSYYSSGNEQFF
v_gene: TRBV6-5
d_gene: TRBD2
j_gene: TRBJ2-1
abundance: -

CDR3nt: TGTGCCAGCAGCTTAAGGGGGAATGAGCAGTTCTTC
CDR3aa: CASSLRGNEQFF
v_gene: TRBV7-8
d_gene: -
j_gene: TRBJ2-1
abundance: -

CDR3nt: TGTGCCAGCGTTCAGACAGGGAGCTCCTACGAGCAGTACTTC
CDR3aa: CASVQTGSSYEQYF
v_gene: TRBV28
d_gene: TRBD1
j_gene: TRBJ2-7
abundance: -

CDR3nt: TGTGCCAGCAGTTTAAGGACTAGCGGTTTCACAGATACGCAGTATTTT
CDR3aa: CASSLRTSGFTDTQYF
v_gene: TRBV28
d_gene: TRBD2
j_gene: TRBJ2-3
abundance: -

CDR3nt: TGTGCCTGGAGTGTAGGCGTACCTCGGCAGTACTTC
CDR3aa: CAWSVGVPRQYF
v_gene: TRBV30
d_gene: -
j_gene: TRBJ2-7
abundance: -

CDR3nt: TGTGCCAGCAGCTTGGGGGGAAGGGCGACCGGGGAGCTGTTTTTT
CDR3aa: CASSLGGRATGELFF
v_gene: TRBV5-4
d_gene: -
j_gene: TRBJ2-2
abundance: -

CDR3nt: TGTGCCAGCAGTTCTCGAGGTGGCTACACCTTC
CDR3aa: CASSSRGGYTF
v_gene: TRBV28
d_gene: -
j_gene: TRBJ1-2
abundance: once

CDR3nt: TGCAGCGTTTCGACAGGGTTTGAAGGGGATACGCAGTATTTT
CDR3aa: CSVSTGFEGDTQYF
v_gene: TRBV29-1
d_gene: TRBD1
j_gene: TRBJ2-3
abundance: few

CDR3nt: TGTGCCAGCAGCCGCCGGGCCAGGGAAAACACTGAAGCTTTCTTT
CDR3aa: CASSRRARENTEAFF
v_gene: TRBV4-2
d_gene: -
j_gene: TRBJ1-1
abundance: -

CDR3nt: TGCGCCAGCAGCCAAGATATGTGGGGACAGGGGTACTATGGCTACACCTTC
CDR3aa: CASSQDMWGQGYYGYTF
v_gene: TRBV4-3
d_gene: TRBD1
j_gene: TRBJ1-2
abundance: -

CDR3nt: TGTGCCAGCAGCTCGAGGGGACAGGGATTCTTGAACACTGAAGCTTTCTTT
CDR3aa: CASSSRGQGFLNTEAFF
v_gene: TRBV13
d_gene: TRBD1
j_gene: TRBJ1-1
abundance: once